The next 8 T cell receptor beta chains were all read from a single sample in a study of PD-L1 blockade in urothelial cancer. The time point: pretreatment peripheral blood. Libraries were prepared by immunoSEQ multiplex PCR; TCRdb keeps only in-frame clonotypes and omits some of them. The repertoire holds some 43,000 clones, with 80% as singletons. Material: PBMCs, obtained around atezolizumab (anti-PD-L1) treatment. These receptors all stem from a man in his fifties or sixties with urothelial cancer.

J is TRBJ2-7 and V is TRBV28; 11 bases are a match to TRBD2. The V segment lost 6 bases and the J segment 2 bases; nucleotides outside the gene matches: 6. The CDR3 spans 15 residues. CDR1 is MDHEN and CDR2 is SYDVKM in the germline V gene. The CDR3 coding sequence is TGTGCCAGCAGAACGGGGACTAGCGGCGCCTACGAGCAGTACTTC. Protein: CASRTGTSGAYEQYF.

V is TRBV19 and J is TRBJ1-2; D possibly corresponds to TRBD1 (5 bases). The CDR3 has 12 residues. V was cut by 3 bases and J by 6 bases, with 8 bases left in between. In germline, CDR1 is LNHDA, CDR2 SQIVND (reference sequence). The CDR3 spells CASSIRGDGYTF. The CDR3, as DNA: TGTGCCAGTAGTATCCGGGGGGATGGCTACACCTTC.

The chain links TRBV18 to TRBJ2-3; 9 bases match TRBD2. Germline CDR1 KGHSH, CDR2 LQKENI. The CDR3 is 16 residues long. V shed 3 bases, J shed 3 bases, and the junction held 7 bases outside the gene matches. The CDR3, as DNA: TGTGCCAGCTCACCTCTTTCTAGCGGGGAGACAGATACGCAGTATTTT. This codes for CASSPLSSGETDTQYF.

The chain is built from TRBV28 and TRBJ2-2; 10 bases map to TRBD2. The CDR3 length is 16 residues. Germline V gene data show CDR1 as MDHEN and CDR2 as SYDVKM. V lost 7 bases and J lost 6; bases outside the gene matches: 11. The CDR3 DNA is TGTGCCAGCACCATGAGCGGGGGGGCTATCGCCGGGGAGCTGTTTTTT. This codes for CASTMSGGAIAGELFF. Drawing the rest from reference TRBV28 and TRBJ2-2, the complete variable domain is DVKVTQSSRYLVKRTGEKVFLECVQDMDHENMFWYRQDPGLGLRLIYFSYDVKMKEKGDIPEGYSVSREKKERFSLILESASTNQTSMYLCASTMSGGAIAGELFFGEGSRLTVL.

V gene TRBV7-2 combines with J gene TRBJ2-7; 7 nucleotides match TRBD1. The junction had 5 bases not matched to a gene; V was cut back by 3 bases and J by 0 bases. This CDR3 is 15 amino acids long. CDR1 is SGHTA, CDR2 FQGNSA, per germline. The CDR3 sequence: CASSFDRASSYEQYF. In DNA, the CDR3 is TGTGCCAGCAGCTTCGACAGGGCTAGCTCCTACGAGCAGTACTTC.

The rearrangement links TRBV4-3 to TRBJ2-2; 7 positions match TRBD1. The V gene end was trimmed by 0 bases and the J gene end by 0 bases; junction bases not matched to a gene: 7. CDR3 length equals 18 residues. Germline V gene sequence: CDR1 LGHNA, CDR2 YSLEER. The CDR3 DNA reads as TGCGCCAGCAGCCAAGATACTCCTACAGGGGCGAACACCGGGGAGCTGTTTTTT. Its protein is CASSQDTPTGANTGELFF.

The rearrangement joins TRBV11-1 to TRBJ1-1; 9 bases line up with TRBD1. The CDR3 is 15 residues long. CDR1 is SGHAT and CDR2 is FQDESV in the germline V gene (reference sequence). Germline trimming cut 5 bases from V and 1 base from J; bases unmatched to any gene: 5. The CDR3 DNA reads TGTGCCAGCAGCCCTTGGGACAGGGCGAACACTGAAGCTTTCTTT. It specifies CASSPWDRANTEAFF.

The chain carries TRBV7-2 and TRBJ2-5; D perhaps matches TRBD1 (7 bases). The V gene lost 0 bases and the J gene lost 3 bases, with 14 bases spanning the gap. Germline V CDR1 and CDR2: SGHTA, FQGNSA. This CDR3 is 16 amino acids long. The CDR3 is CASSLARARGEETQYF. The CDR3 DNA is TGTGCCAGCAGCTTAGCGAGGGCCAGGGGGGAAGAGACCCAGTACTTC.